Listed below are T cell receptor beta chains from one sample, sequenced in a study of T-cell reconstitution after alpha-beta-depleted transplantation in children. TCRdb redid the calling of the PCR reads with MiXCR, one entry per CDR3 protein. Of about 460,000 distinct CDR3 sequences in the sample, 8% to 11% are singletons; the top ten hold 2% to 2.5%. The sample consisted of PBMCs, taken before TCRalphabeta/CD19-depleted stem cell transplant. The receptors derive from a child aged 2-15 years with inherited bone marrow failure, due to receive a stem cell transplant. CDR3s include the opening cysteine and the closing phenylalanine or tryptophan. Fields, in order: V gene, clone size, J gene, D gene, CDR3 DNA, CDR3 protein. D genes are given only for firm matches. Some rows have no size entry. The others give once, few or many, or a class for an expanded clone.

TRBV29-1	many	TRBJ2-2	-	TGCAGCGTTGATGGTTACACCGGGGAGCTGTTTTTT	CSVDGYTGELFF
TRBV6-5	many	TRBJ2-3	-	TGTGCCAGCATTCCTTCGATTAGGACTAGCACAGATACGCAGTATTTT	CASIPSIRTSTDTQYF
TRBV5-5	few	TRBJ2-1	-	TGTGCCACAGAAGGAGACCCCCTTGTGAATGAGCAGTTCTTC	CATEGDPLVNEQFF
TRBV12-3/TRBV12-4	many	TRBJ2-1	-	TGTGCCAGCAGTCCACAATACTCCTACAATGAGCAGTTCTTC	CASSPQYSYNEQFF
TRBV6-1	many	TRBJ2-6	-	TGTGCCAGCAGTGAAGATGGCTCTGGGGCCAACGTCCTGACTTTC	CASSEDGSGANVLTF
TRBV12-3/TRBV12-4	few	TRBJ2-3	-	TGTGCCAGCAGACCCAGGGGCGGTAGCACAGATACGCAGTATTTT	CASRPRGGSTDTQYF
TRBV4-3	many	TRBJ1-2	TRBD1	TGCGCCAGCAGCCAAGACAGGGGGTTCGGAGGCTACACCTTC	CASSQDRGFGGYTF
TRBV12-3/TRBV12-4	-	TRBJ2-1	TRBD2	TGTGCCAGCAGTTCACTTCTAGCGGTCTCCTACAATGAGCAGTTCTTC	CASSSLLAVSYNEQFF
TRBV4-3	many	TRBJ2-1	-	TGCGCCAGCAGCCAAGATACCCTTAGCGAGGGCTACAATGAGCAGTTCTTC	CASSQDTLSEGYNEQFF
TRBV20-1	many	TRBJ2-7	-	TGCAGTGCTATGCGGGATTCGGTCGGTGAGCAGTACTTC	CSAMRDSVGEQYF
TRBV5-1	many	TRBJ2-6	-	TGCGCCAGCAGGGCGGGGCCTGGGGCCAACGTCCTGACTTTC	CASRAGPGANVLTF
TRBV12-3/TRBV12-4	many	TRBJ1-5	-	TGTGCCAGCAGCGCCGCGGGGCGTTATCAGCCCCAGCATTTT	CASSAAGRYQPQHF
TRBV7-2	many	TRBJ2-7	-	TGTGCCAGCAGGTCTCAGGCAGTTTCCTACGAGCAGTACTTC	CASRSQAVSYEQYF
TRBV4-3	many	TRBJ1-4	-	TGCGCCAGCAGCCAAGATGGTCCGGTGGTGGATGAAAAACTGTTTTTT	CASSQDGPVVDEKLFF
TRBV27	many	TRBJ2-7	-	TGTGCCAGCAGTGTTACGGCGGGGTACGAGCAGTACTTC	CASSVTAGYEQYF
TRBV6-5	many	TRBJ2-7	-	TGTGCCAGCAGCAAACTCAACTACGAGCAGTACTTC	CASSKLNYEQYF
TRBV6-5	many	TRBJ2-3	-	TGTGCCAGCAGTTACGGGACAAGCGCCAGCACAGATACGCAGTATTTT	CASSYGTSASTDTQYF
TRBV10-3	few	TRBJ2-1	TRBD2	TGTGCCATCGGGACTAGCGGGAATACTCCTGAGCAGTCCTTC	CAIGTSGNTPEQSF
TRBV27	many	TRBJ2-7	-	TGTGCCACCGCCAAAGACTGGCCCTACGAGCAGTACTTC	CATAKDWPYEQYF
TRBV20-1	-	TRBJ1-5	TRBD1	TGCAGTGCCTCCCCGGACAGGATGGGCCTTAGGAGCAATCAGCCCCAGCATTTT	CSASPDRMGLRSNQPQHF
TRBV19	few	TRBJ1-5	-	TGTGCCAGTAACCCGGGGCACCGTAGGAGCAATCAGCCCCAGCATTTT	CASNPGHRRSNQPQHF
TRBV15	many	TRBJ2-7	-	TGTGCCACCAGCAGAGATCACTACGAGCAGTACTTC	CATSRDHYEQYF
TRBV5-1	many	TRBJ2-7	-	TGCGCCAGCAGCTTGAGCCAGCGAACCTACGAGCAGTACTTC	CASSLSQRTYEQYF
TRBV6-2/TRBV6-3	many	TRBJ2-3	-	TGTGCCAGCACCGACCGTAGCACAGATACGCAGTATTTT	CASTDRSTDTQYF
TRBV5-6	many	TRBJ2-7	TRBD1	TGTGCCAGCAGCCCGGGACAGGGGTCTCTCTACGAGCAGTACTTC	CASSPGQGSLYEQYF
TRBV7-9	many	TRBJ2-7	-	TGTGCCAGCAGCCACCGGGACAAGGGCTCCTACGAGCAGTACTTC	CASSHRDKGSYEQYF
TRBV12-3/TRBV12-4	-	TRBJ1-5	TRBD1	TGTGCCAGCAGTACGGACAGGGGGCAGCCCCAGCATTTT	CASSTDRGQPQHF
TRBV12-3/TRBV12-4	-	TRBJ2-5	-	TGTGCCAGCACCGATACTCAGGGGGCTAGCGGGACCCCTGGAGTGGGCCAGTACTTC	CASTDTQGASGTPGVGQYF
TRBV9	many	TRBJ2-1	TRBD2	TGTGCCAGTGGGCTAGCGGGAGTTGGAGAGCAGTTCTTC	CASGLAGVGEQFF
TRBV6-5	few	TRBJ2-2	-	TGTGCCAGCAGTTACTCGATCCTGAACACCGGGGAGCTGTTTTTT	CASSYSILNTGELFF
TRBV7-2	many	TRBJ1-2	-	TGTGCCAGCAGCGCAGTGACAGTCTATGGCTACACCTTC	CASSAVTVYGYTF
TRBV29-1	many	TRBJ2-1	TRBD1	TGCAGCGTTGAAACAGGGGCCTACAATGAGCAGTTCTTC	CSVETGAYNEQFF
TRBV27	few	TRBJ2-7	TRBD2	TGTGCCAGCAGTCCCGCCCAGCGGGAGGTTTACGAGCAGTACTTC	CASSPAQREVYEQYF
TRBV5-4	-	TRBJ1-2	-	TGTGCCAGCAGCTCCGATGGGTCAACGGCATACATTTATGGCTACACCTTC	CASSSDGSTAYIYGYTF
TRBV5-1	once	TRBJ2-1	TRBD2	TGCGCCAGCAGCTTGGCGCTAGCGGTGGACAATGAGCAGTTCTTC	CASSLALAVDNEQFF
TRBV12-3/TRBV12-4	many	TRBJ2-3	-	TGTGCCAGCACGGAAAGCGGCCTTACAGATACGCAGTATTTT	CASTESGLTDTQYF
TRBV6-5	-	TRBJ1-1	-	TGTGCCAGCAGTTACGGGGTAGGGACTGAAGCTTTCTTT	CASSYGVGTEAFF
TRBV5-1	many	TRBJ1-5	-	TGCGCCAGCAGCTTGGGAAGGGGAAGCTCAATAGGAAATCAGCCCCAGCATTTT	CASSLGRGSSIGNQPQHF
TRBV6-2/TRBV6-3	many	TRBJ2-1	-	TGTGCCAGCAGTTACGGTGGCGAGACCAATGAGCAGTTCTTC	CASSYGGETNEQFF
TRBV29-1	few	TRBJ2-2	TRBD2	TGCAGCGCTCCCGGGACTAGCGGGAACACCGGGGAGCTGTTTTTT	CSAPGTSGNTGELFF
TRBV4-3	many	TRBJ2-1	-	TGCGCCAGCAGCCAAGATTATTCCAGGAACTACAATGAGCAGTTCTTC	CASSQDYSRNYNEQFF
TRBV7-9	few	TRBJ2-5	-	TGTGCCAGCAGCCATTCGGGGTCTCGCGGGGAAGAGACCCAGTACTTC	CASSHSGSRGEETQYF
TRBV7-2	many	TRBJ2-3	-	TGTGCCAGCAGCTTGTATTTCCGGGATACGCAGTATTTT	CASSLYFRDTQYF
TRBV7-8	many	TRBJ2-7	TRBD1	TGTGCCAGCAGACAGAAAGTCGGACAGGGGCGGGAGCAGTACTTC	CASRQKVGQGREQYF
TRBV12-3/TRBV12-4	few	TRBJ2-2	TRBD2	TGTGCCAGCACCCGGACTAGGACTCCCGGGGAGCTGTTTTTT	CASTRTRTPGELFF
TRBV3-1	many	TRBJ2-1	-	TGTGCCAGCAGCCGTTTAGCGATAGGAAACTCCTACAATGAGCAGTTCTTC	CASSRLAIGNSYNEQFF
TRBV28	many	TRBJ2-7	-	TGTGCCAGCAGTTTCACAGCAGGGAAGTCCTACGAGCAGTACTTC	CASSFTAGKSYEQYF
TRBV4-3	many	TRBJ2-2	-	TGCGCCAGCAGCCAGGCGAGTGTCGTCTTGAACACCGGGGAGCTGTTTTTT	CASSQASVVLNTGELFF
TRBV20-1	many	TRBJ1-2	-	TGCAGTGCTACCCGAGGGACGGCCGAAGGCTACACCTTC	CSATRGTAEGYTF
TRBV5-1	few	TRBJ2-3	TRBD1	TGCGCCAGCAGCTTGGAGAGGACAGGGCGTGGTGTAGATACGCAGTATTTT	CASSLERTGRGVDTQYF
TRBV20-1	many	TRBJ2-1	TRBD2	TGCAGTGCTAGAGTTAGGACTAGCGGGAGTTACAATGAGCAGTTCTTC	CSARVRTSGSYNEQFF
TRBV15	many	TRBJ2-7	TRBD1	TGTGCCACCAGCGTGCGACTTCGACAGGGCGGCGAGCAGTACTTC	CATSVRLRQGGEQYF